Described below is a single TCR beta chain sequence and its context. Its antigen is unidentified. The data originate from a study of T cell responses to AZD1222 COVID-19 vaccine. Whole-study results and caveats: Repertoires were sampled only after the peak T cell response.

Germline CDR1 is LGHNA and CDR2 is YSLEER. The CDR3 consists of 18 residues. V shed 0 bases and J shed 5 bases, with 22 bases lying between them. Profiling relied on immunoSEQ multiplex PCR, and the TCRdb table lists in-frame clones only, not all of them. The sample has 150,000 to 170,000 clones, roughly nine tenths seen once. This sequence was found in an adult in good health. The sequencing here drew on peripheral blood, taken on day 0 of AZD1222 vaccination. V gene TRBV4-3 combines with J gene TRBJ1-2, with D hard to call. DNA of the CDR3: TGCGCCAGCAGCCAAGAGCTTGGTGGGCGCCGCGATATATATGGCTACACCTTC. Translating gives CASSQELGGRRDIYGYTF.